This TCR beta chain was retrieved from a study of OX40 agonist ivuxolimab in advanced cancers. Study at large: Patients were around 83% male with ages roughly 23 to 79, mean around 61.

The method was immunoSEQ multiplex PCR; TCRdb's version includes in-frame clones alone and lacks a portion of them. The sample comprises about 68,000 clones, about 89% of which are singletons, and around 0.28% rests with the top ten. Unmatched junction bases numbered 9, after V lost 4 bases and J lost 2 bases. This CDR3 spans 16 amino acids. Germline CDR1 reads SGHNT; CDR2 reads YYREEE (reference sequence). The receptor was derived from an adult with an advanced solid tumor such as melanoma, head and neck, liver or kidney cancer. The sample consisted of CD4+ or CD8+ T cells sorted from blood, taken in a trial of the OX40 agonist ivuxolimab. This chain connects TRBV5-4 to TRBJ2-3, with 8 bases aligning to TRBD2. The CDR3 loop is CASSPSGGTYTDTQYF. CDR3 bases: TGTGCCAGCAGCCCATCGGGGGGGACTTACACAGATACGCAGTATTTT.